The rows below give T cell receptor beta chains drawn from one sample of a study of identical twins. TCRdb recomputed calls from the 5' RACE reads with MiXCR, one row per CDR3 protein. The repertoire holds some 710,000 distinct CDR3 sequences, 5.5% to 6.5% seen once, with around 2% in the top ten. Sequencing input: naive T cells sorted from blood. The receptors were gathered from a man between 18 and 35 years old in good health. CDR3s include the opening cysteine and the closing phenylalanine or tryptophan. The D gene is left open where the match is weak. Not every row has a clone size; where given, it reads once, few, many or a size class.

v_gene	d_gene	abundance	j_gene	CDR3aa	CDR3nt
TRBV5-1	NA	many	TRBJ2-3	CASSLRGTSGDTQYF	TGCGCCAGCAGCCTCAGAGGGACATCTGGAGATACGCAGTATTTT
TRBV18	NA	few	TRBJ2-1	CASSPVGRLYNEQFF	TGTGCCAGCTCACCAGTTGGGAGACTCTACAATGAGCAGTTCTTC
TRBV10-3	NA	many	TRBJ2-5	CAISNREFGETQYF	TGTGCCATCAGTAACCGGGAGTTCGGAGAGACCCAGTACTTC
TRBV5-1	TRBD1	many	TRBJ2-7	CASRQGVDEQYF	TGCGCCAGCAGACAGGGGGTTGACGAGCAGTACTTC
TRBV5-1	NA	many	TRBJ2-1	CASSGTMGRNEQFF	TGCGCCAGCAGCGGCACAATGGGTCGCAATGAGCAGTTCTTC
TRBV9	NA	many	TRBJ2-5	CASSVSRGAGETQYF	TGTGCCAGCAGCGTGTCTAGGGGCGCGGGAGAGACCCAGTACTTC
TRBV27	TRBD2	many	TRBJ2-3	CASTMRGREGATQYF	TGTGCCAGCACTATGAGAGGGAGGGAGGGTGCTACGCAGTATTTT
TRBV10-3	NA	many	TRBJ2-2	CATQTKGVIGELFF	TGTGCCACCCAAACTAAAGGGGTTATCGGGGAGCTGTTTTTT
TRBV20-1	TRBD1	NA	TRBJ2-5	CSAPTGWYQETQYF	TGCAGTGCTCCGACAGGGTGGTACCAAGAGACCCAGTACTTC
TRBV11-2	NA	NA	TRBJ2-7	CASSLASQTTSYEQYF	TGTGCCAGCAGCTTAGCTTCCCAGACGACCTCCTACGAGCAGTACTTC
TRBV4-1	TRBD1	many	TRBJ2-1	CASSQPGQDNRNEQFF	TGCGCCAGCAGCCAGCCGGGACAGGACAACCGCAATGAGCAGTTCTTC
TRBV29-1	NA	few	TRBJ1-1	CSVEGRAANTEAFF	TGCAGCGTTGAGGGGCGGGCGGCGAACACTGAAGCTTTCTTT
TRBV7-8	TRBD2	few	TRBJ2-2	CASSLASGIPGELFF	TGTGCCAGCAGCTTAGCTAGCGGGATCCCCGGGGAGCTGTTTTTT
TRBV29-1	TRBD1	few	TRBJ2-1	CSAGTGPYNEQFF	TGCAGCGCCGGGACAGGACCCTACAATGAGCAGTTCTTC
TRBV5-5	TRBD2	many	TRBJ2-1	CASLTLTSGLDEQFF	TGTGCCAGCTTGACCTTGACTAGCGGCCTCGATGAGCAGTTCTTC
TRBV10-3	TRBD2	many	TRBJ2-2	CAISEASGGTGELFF	TGTGCCATCAGTGAAGCTAGCGGGGGAACCGGGGAGCTGTTTTTT